These 24 T cell receptor beta chains originate from one sample sequenced in a study of neurological immune-mediated disorders. Time point given: longitudinal time-point 3. TCRdb ran MiXCR on the 5' RACE reads and lists one entry per CDR3 protein. The sample includes some 80,000 distinct CDR3 sequences, roughly 4.3% seen only once; the top ten take less than 7.5%. Material: PBMCs. These receptors originate from a woman aged 60-75 years with multiple sclerosis.

This clonotype was seen repeatedly, ten times or more. The J gene is TRBJ1-1, the V gene TRBV12-3 or TRBV12-4; D is unclear. There are 13 residues in the CDR3. Trimming stripped 5 bases from V and 1 base from J, with 8 bases between. CDR3 in amino acids: CASSPSENTEAFF. The CDR3 DNA sequence: TGTGCCAGCAGTCCCTCTGAGAACACTGAAGCTTTCTTT.

This clonotype was picked up many times. This sequence joins TRBV9 and TRBJ2-2; possible D gene TRBD1, 6 bases. Trimming removed 0 bases at V and 4 bases at J, with 13 bases between. CDR3 length: 16 residues. Per germline, CDR1 SGDLS and CDR2 YYNGEE. The CDR3: CASSVARGGTTGELFF. DNA of the CDR3: TGTGCCAGCAGCGTAGCTCGAGGGGGTACCACCGGGGAGCTGTTTTTT.

In this sample, this clonotype turned up many times. The chain couples TRBV10-2 to TRBJ1-2; the match to TRBD1 covers 7 bases. Germline V CDR1 and CDR2: WSHSY, SAAADI. V lost 6 bases and J lost 10; bases outside the gene matches: 11. This CDR3 is built from 13 residues. The CDR3 DNA follows: TGCGCCAGCAGGGCAACTTCGGGACAGCTCTACACCTTC. Residues: CASRATSGQLYTF.

The sample holds a few counts of this clonotype. V and J are TRBV30 and TRBJ2-5, with D possibly matching TRBD2 (6 bases). Germline assignment: CDR1 GTSNPN and CDR2 SVGIG (reference sequence). V lost 5 bases and J lost 2, with 21 bases in between. The CDR3 is 16 residues long. The CDR3 region has the DNA TGTGCCTGGTCAAACGCGGGGATTAGGGGACAAGAGACCCAGTACTTC. This translates into CAWSNAGIRGQETQYF.

The table lists this clonotype with many counts. The chain joins TRBV20-1 to TRBJ2-7, with D unclear. V was shortened by 3 bases and J by 3 bases, with 21 bases between the two germline ends. Germline CDR1 DFQATT, CDR2 SNEGSKA (reference sequence). This CDR3 has 16 amino acids. The CDR3 DNA sequence: TGCAGTGCTAGGGGTGGAGCCTCCCCTTTATTCTACGAGCAGTACTTC. Translating gives CSARGGASPLFYEQYF.

This clonotype has a count of ten or more. This chain uses TRBV20-1 with TRBJ2-7; 8 bases line up with TRBD1. The junction had 8 bases not matched to a gene; V was cut back by 5 bases and J by 5 bases. The CDR3 is 13 amino acids. Germline assignment: CDR1 DFQATT and CDR2 SNEGSKA (reference sequence). The chain's CDR3 is CSAQNDRGNEQYF. Written as DNA, the CDR3 is TGCAGTGCTCAGAATGACAGGGGCAACGAGCAGTACTTC.

This clonotype appeared many times. The chain couples TRBV19 to TRBJ2-5; D unclear. CDR3 length: 12 amino acids. Germline V CDR1 and CDR2: LNHDA, SQIVND (reference sequence). The CDR3 sequence: CVLIGHEETQYF. Written as DNA, the CDR3 is TGTGTCTTAATCGGCCATGAAGAGACCCAGTACTTC. Drawing the rest from reference TRBV19 and TRBJ2-5, the complete variable domain is DGGITQSPKYLFRKEGQNVTLSCEQNLNHDAMYWYRQDPGQGLRLIYYSQIVNDFQKGDIAEGYSVSREKKESFPLTVTSAQKNPTAFYLCVLIGHEETQYFGPGTRLLVL.

Relative to its sample, this clonotype is medium-sized. J is TRBJ1-2 and V is TRBV12-3 or TRBV12-4, with D uncertain. Deletions cut 2 bases from V and 3 bases from J, with 7 bases between. The CDR3 is made up of 13 amino acids. CDR3 bases: TGTGCCAGCAGTTTAAGGCCAGACTATGGCTACACCTTC. Translated, it gives CASSLRPDYGYTF.

This clonotype was detected ten times or more. This chain uses TRBV6-6 with TRBJ2-3; D is possibly TRBD1 (8 bases). Germline V lookup: CDR1 MNHNY, CDR2 SVGAGI (reference sequence). V shed 6 bases and J shed 3 bases, with 19 bases lying between them. The CDR3 extends over 16 amino acids. CDR3 residues: CASSKPKQGGTDTQYF. In nucleotides, the CDR3 is TGTGCCAGCAGCAAACCGAAACAGGGGGGGACAGATACGCAGTATTTT.

This clonotype was detected ten times or more. The genes are TRBV2 and TRBJ1-5; tentative D call: TRBD1 (6 bases). V was clipped by 8 bases and J by 4 bases, with 12 bases between them. CDR3 length equals 13 residues. In germline, CDR1 is SNHLY, CDR2 FYNNEI. The CDR3 reads CASGDRLNQPQHF. The CDR3 bases are TGTGCCAGCGGAGACAGGTTGAATCAGCCCCAGCATTTT.

This clonotype occurred many times. This chain joins TRBV3-1 and TRBJ2-5, with D unresolved. CDR3 length: 14 amino acids. Between the trimmed V and J ends, which lost 2 bases and 0 bases, there was a span of 7 bases. CDR1 is LGHDT, CDR2 YNNKEL, per germline (reference sequence). The CDR3 here is CASSQRQNQETQYF. For the CDR3, the DNA is TGTGCCAGCAGCCAAAGGCAGAACCAAGAGACCCAGTACTTC.

This clonotype was found many times. The rearrangement uses TRBV20-1 and TRBJ2-3, with D possibly called TRBD1 or TRBD2 (6 bases each). The CDR3 contains 14 residues. Germline V CDR1 and CDR2: DFQATT, SNEGSKA (reference sequence). Trimming left V 5 bases short and J 0 bases short, with 12 bases between. The CDR3 region is CSAWGDISTDTQYF. CDR3 nucleotides: TGCAGTGCTTGGGGGGACATCAGCACAGATACGCAGTATTTT.

Many counts were recorded for this clonotype. The V and J genes are TRBV20-1 and TRBJ2-3; D tentatively reads TRBD1 or TRBD2 (6 bases each). The CDR3 is made up of 11 amino acids. Germline V gene lookup returns CDR1 DFQATT and CDR2 SNEGSKA (reference sequence). V dropped 6 bases and J dropped 10 bases, with 14 bases sitting between them. CDR3 DNA: TGCAGTGCGGGGGGCGGGGAAGCGCAGTATTTT. Translation: CSAGGGEAQYF.

This clonotype was seen many times. The CDR3 loop is CASTKAGNQPQHF. DNA of the CDR3: TGTGCCAGCACCAAGGCCGGTAATCAGCCCCAGCATTTT. The V call is TRBV6-2 or TRBV6-3, the J call TRBJ1-5, with D uncertain. The CDR3 covers 13 residues. Per the germline V gene, CDR1 is MNHEY and CDR2 is SVGEGT. V lost 7 bases and J lost 4, with 11 bases in between.

This clonotype was counted at least ten times. The chain joins TRBV11-2 to TRBJ1-5; 9 bases fit TRBD1. The CDR3 is 15 amino acids. Germline V lookup: CDR1 SGHAT, CDR2 FQNNGV. Trimming cost V 5 bases and J 4 bases; bases outside gene matches: 6. The CDR3 coding sequence is TGTGCCAGCAGCCTTGGACAGGGGTGGAATCAGCCCCAGCATTTT. Amino acid sequence: CASSLGQGWNQPQHF.

This clonotype was detected many times. The chain recombines TRBV5-6 with TRBJ1-4; TRBD1 aligns across 7 bases. CDR1 and CDR2 (germline): SGHDT, YYEEEE. The V segment lost 1 base and the J segment 7 bases; nucleotides outside the gene matches: 4. The CDR3 extends over 14 amino acids. The CDR3 sequence is CASSLKGASEKLFF. The DNA for the CDR3 is TGTGCCAGCAGCTTGAAGGGGGCAAGTGAAAAACTGTTTTTT.

This clonotype occurred many times. This rearrangement joins TRBV20-1 to TRBJ1-5; D gene unclear. Trimming cost V 6 bases and J 3 bases, with 15 bases left between them. The CDR3 consists of 14 residues. Germline CDR1 and CDR2: DFQATT and SNEGSKA (reference sequence). The CDR3 protein is CSARTLGSNQPQHF. Here the CDR3 DNA reads TGCAGTGCGAGGACCTTGGGATCCAATCAGCCCCAGCATTTT.

This clonotype has a count of ten or more. The germline gene is not matched at one end of the junction; a read error may be the cause. V gene TRBV9 combines with J gene TRBJ1-2, with 9 bases lining up with TRBD1. Germline V gene lookup returns CDR1 SGDLS and CDR2 YYNGEE. The CDR3 totals 14 residues. CDR3 in DNA: TGTGCCAACAGCGGTACAGGGGGCGCATATGGCTACACCTTC. This sequence encodes CANSGTGGAYGYTF.

This clonotype was seen ten or more times. The DNA is omitted, as the CDR3 cannot be located on it reliably, and the CDR3 follows TCRdb's listing. The V call is TRBV28, the J call TRBJ1-5. Termini included, the CDR3 measures 14 amino acids. Germline V lookup: CDR1 MDHEN, CDR2 SYDVKM. The CDR3 protein is CASSTSVGNQPQHF.

The chain has TRBV6-1 and TRBJ1-3; D gene ambiguous. The V and J ends lost 3 bases and 3 bases respectively, with 6 bases between them. Germline lookup yields CDR1 MNHNS and CDR2 SASEGT. CDR3 length: 13 amino acids. CDR3 amino acids: CASSETSGNTIYF. CDR3 nucleotide sequence: TGTGCCAGCAGTGAGACCAGTGGAAACACCATATATTTT.

In its sample, this clonotype was seen many times. The V call is TRBV3-1, the J call TRBJ1-1, with a tentative D call TRBD1 (5 bases). Germline CDR1 reads LGHDT; CDR2 reads YNNKEL (reference sequence). The CDR3 loop spans 13 amino acids. The V end was cut by 0 bases, the J end by 9 bases, with 11 bases between. The CDR3 loop reads CASSQDGQGQAFF. The CDR3, as DNA: TGTGCCAGCAGCCAAGATGGGCAGGGACAAGCTTTCTTT.

In this sample, this clonotype turned up many times. J is TRBJ2-7 and V is TRBV18, with D possibly matching TRBD1 (7 bases). V lost 6 bases and J 5 bases, leaving 17 bases between the germline ends. Germline loops: CDR1 KGHSH, CDR2 LQKENI. This CDR3 comprises 14 residues. The CDR3 bases are TGTGCCAGCTCTCGCGACAGGGAGGTCAACGAGCAGTACTTC. This codes for CASSRDREVNEQYF.

This clonotype was found many times. This sequence joins TRBV20-1 and TRBJ1-1; perhaps TRBD1 as D (6 bases). V lost 1 base and J 5 bases, leaving 11 bases between the germline ends. Germline loops: CDR1 DFQATT, CDR2 SNEGSKA (reference sequence). The CDR3 is made up of 13 amino acids. The CDR3 here is CSARGFQGTEAFF. CDR3 DNA: TGCAGTGCTAGAGGATTCCAGGGGACTGAAGCTTTCTTT.

This clonotype was found many times. This sequence joins TRBV12-3 or TRBV12-4 and TRBJ1-3; 7 bases map to TRBD1. The CDR3 has 16 residues. V was clipped by 2 bases and J by 1 base; unmatched bases: 5. CDR3 coding DNA: TGTGCCAGCAGTTTATTGGCGACAGGGTCTGGAAACACCATATATTTT. Translated: CASSLLATGSGNTIYF.